This TCR beta chain is from a study of beta chain features in type 1 diabetes. Overall study findings and caveats: Any role of HLA type in TCRB rearrangement remained unresolved here. Diminished insertions and augmented deletions at VDJ junctions characterized type 1 diabetes patients. In cDNA sequencing, cells with high TCR expression could be over-represented.

All sorted populations exceeded 95% purity. Expressed TCRB transcripts got sequenced, as all isolated RNA was reverse transcribed. Assay used: immunoSEQ multiplex PCR; TCRdb lists only in-frame clones, some missing. The sample holds 900,000 or so clones, 15% to 20% seen once. A word on this clone: The antigen is not known.

Germline-derived CDR1 and CDR2 are SGDLS and YYNGEE. V gave up 0 bases and J gave up 3 bases; unmatched junction bases: 3. This CDR3 is 16 amino acids long. The chain is built from TRBV9 and TRBJ2-3, with TRBD2 matching over 11 bases. This TCR was sampled from a woman aged 18-29 years in good health. The sequencing sample was made of naive CD4+ T cells from blood. CDR3 bases: TGTGCCAGCAGCGTAGGACTAGCGGGACGTACAGATACGCAGTATTTT. It specifies CASSVGLAGRTDTQYF.